Each of the 15 T cell receptor beta chains below was sequenced from the same sample in a study of cytomegalovirus exposure and HLA in healthy donors. With 60 Vbeta and 13 Jbeta primers, the PCR was carried out. Generated by immunoSEQ multiplex PCR, the TCRdb table keeps only in-frame clones and is missing some. The sample lists approximately 73,000 clones, 60% to 85% occurring once. Sequences were obtained from PBMCs. Every receptor here comes from a woman in her 40s in good health and CMV-seropositive.

This rearrangement joins TRBV5-8 to TRBJ2-2; D is perhaps TRBD1 (7 bases). The germline CDR1 and CDR2 sequences are SGHTS and YDEGEE. There are 15 residues in the CDR3. V was cut by 2 bases and J by 5 bases, with 13 bases left in between. The CDR3 loop reads CASSLVQGRTGELFF. The CDR3 nucleotides are TGTGCCAGCAGCTTAGTACAGGGGAGGACCGGGGAGCTGTTTTTT.

The chain uses TRBV5-4 and TRBJ1-2; D perhaps matches TRBD1 (5 bases). Germline CDR1 SGHNT, CDR2 YYREEE (reference sequence). V lost 0 bases, J lost 2 bases, and 11 bases lay in between. This CDR3 has 15 residues. CDR3 amino acids: CASSLADSQNYGYTF. As DNA, the CDR3 is TGTGCCAGCAGCTTGGCCGACAGCCAAAACTATGGCTACACCTTC.

V usage is TRBV7-9 and J usage is TRBJ1-2, with TRBD1 as a possible D gene (5 bases). Trimming left V 4 bases short and J 8 bases short, with 14 bases between. The germline gives CDR1 SEHNR, CDR2 FQNEAQ (reference sequence). The CDR3 is made up of 13 amino acids. This CDR3 is CASSSPGLSGYTF. For the CDR3, the DNA is TGTGCCAGCAGCTCTCCGGGACTCTCGGGCTACACCTTC.

This sequence joins TRBV19 and TRBJ2-3; TRBD2 is a possible D gene (5 bases). Trimming removed 3 bases at V and 2 bases at J, with 12 bases between. The germline CDR1 and CDR2 sequences are LNHDA and SQIVND (reference sequence). The CDR3 runs 15 residues. The CDR3 is CASSISVDFTDTQYF. CDR3 DNA sequence: TGTGCCAGTAGTATTAGCGTGGATTTCACAGATACGCAGTATTTT.

The chain has TRBV27 and TRBJ2-1; 11 positions agree with TRBD2. This CDR3 contains 15 residues. CDR1 MNHEY and CDR2 SMNVEV come from the germline V gene (reference sequence). V was clipped by 5 bases and J by 14 bases; unmatched bases: 14. CDR3 coding DNA: TGTGCCAGCAGTCCCACAATAGCGGGAGGGCTGGGGGAGTTCTTC. Translated, it gives CASSPTIAGGLGEFF.

J is TRBJ2-7 and V is TRBV5-1; possibly TRBD2 for D (6 bases). This CDR3 region has 15 residues. Germline CDR1 and CDR2: SGHRS and YFSETQ. V lost 2 bases to trimming and J lost 4 bases, with 16 bases between them. CDR3 nucleotide sequence: TGCGCCAGCAGCTTAGGAGGGACGACTCCTTACGAGCAGTACTTC. As protein: CASSLGGTTPYEQYF. The complete variable domain, with remaining parts taken from reference TRBV5-1 and TRBJ2-7, reads KAGVTQTPRYLIKTRGQQVTLSCSPISGHRSVSWYQQTPGQGLQFLFEYFSETQRNKGNFPGRFSGRQFSNSRSEMNVSTLELGDSALYLCASSLGGTTPYEQYFGPGTRLTVT.

With respect to this clone: This specimen includes other DNA sequences encoding the same CDR3. In nucleotides, the CDR3 is TGTGCCTGGAGTTCCGCCGGGGGGCCCTCTGGGGCCAACGTCCTGACTTTC. This sequence encodes CAWSSAGGPSGANVLTF. This chain links TRBV30 with TRBJ2-6, with D maybe TRBD2 (7 bases). CDR1 and CDR2 (germline): GTSNPN, SVGIG (reference sequence). The CDR3 contains 17 residues. The V gene lost 2 bases and the J gene lost 0 bases, with 14 bases spanning the gap.

This chain connects TRBV2 to TRBJ2-2; maybe TRBD2 (5 bases). Trimming took off 6 bases at V and 6 bases at J, with 11 bases between the two ends. Germline values: CDR1 SNHLY, CDR2 FYNNEI. The CDR3 spans 13 residues. CDR3 sequence (DNA): TGTGCCAGCAGAGAGCTAGCCTCCGGGGAGCTGTTTTTT. Its protein product is CASRELASGELFF.

The rearrangement links TRBV5-1 to TRBJ1-2, with a weak D call TRBD1 (5 bases). Trimming removed 3 bases from V and 8 bases from J, with 8 bases in between. Germline assignment: CDR1 SGHRS and CDR2 YFSETQ. CDR3 length equals 11 residues. CDR3 sequence: CASSYQGGYTF. The CDR3 DNA reads as TGCGCCAGCAGCTACCAGGGAGGCTACACCTTC.

The rearrangement joins TRBV28 to TRBJ1-2; 9 bases agree with TRBD1. The length of the CDR3 is 17 residues. Germline values: CDR1 MDHEN, CDR2 SYDVKM. V trimming: 7 bases; J trimming: 2 bases; junction bases outside the gene matches: 14. CDR3 in DNA: TGTGCCAGCATTAGCCGGGACAGGGCAGGAAAGAACTATGGCTACACCTTC. This translates into CASISRDRAGKNYGYTF.

CDR3 in DNA: TGCAGCGTTCCCCCGTACACCTTC. The encoded protein is CSVPPYTF. The chain uses TRBV29-1 and TRBJ1-2; unclear D gene. This CDR3 spans 8 amino acids. Trimming pared 5 bases from V and 11 bases from J, leaving 6 bases between. Germline values: CDR1 SQVTM, CDR2 ANQGSEA.

This chain connects TRBV19 to TRBJ2-7; weak D call: TRBD2 (7 bases). The germline V gene encodes CDR1 LNHDA and CDR2 SQIVND (reference sequence). The CDR3 runs 15 residues. V was clipped by 7 bases and J by 2 bases, with 18 bases between them. The CDR3 DNA is TGTGCCAGTAAATTGTCGCGGGGGCCCACCTACGAGCAGTACTTC. Translated: CASKLSRGPTYEQYF.

The chain has TRBV2 and TRBJ1-2, with D possibly TRBD1 on 5 matching bases. V dropped 6 bases and J dropped 8 bases, with 19 bases sitting between them. This CDR3 spans 14 amino acids. Germline values: CDR1 SNHLY, CDR2 FYNNEI. This CDR3 reads CASSDPGGDSGYTF. The CDR3 DNA is TGTGCCAGCAGCGACCCCGGCGGGGACTCCGGCTACACCTTC.

The chain has TRBV2 and TRBJ1-4; D possibly corresponds to TRBD1 (6 bases). The CDR3 sequence is 13 residues long. Per the germline V gene, CDR1 is SNHLY and CDR2 is FYNNEI. With 8 bases removed from V and 11 bases from J, the gap between germline ends came to 18 bases. The CDR3 region has the DNA TGTGCCAGCGGACACCGGGACACTTACAAACTGTTTTTT. Translation gives CASGHRDTYKLFF. Looking up the rest from reference TRBV2 and TRBJ1-4 gives the full variable domain: EPEVTQTPSHQVTQMGQEVILRCVPISNHLYFYWYRQILGQKVEFLVSFYNNEISEKSEIFDDQFSVERPDGSNFTLKIRSTKLEDSAMYFCASGHRDTYKLFFGSGTQLSVL.

The V gene is TRBV30, the J gene TRBJ2-7; TRBD2 matches at 12 bases. Germline lookup yields CDR1 GTSNPN and CDR2 SVGIG (reference sequence). The CDR3 loop spans 15 amino acids. The V and J ends lost 0 bases and 4 bases, in that order; junction bases with no gene match: 4. The CDR3 spells CAWSVRLAGGYEQYF. The CDR3 DNA reads as TGTGCCTGGAGTGTACGTCTAGCGGGAGGGTACGAGCAGTACTTC.